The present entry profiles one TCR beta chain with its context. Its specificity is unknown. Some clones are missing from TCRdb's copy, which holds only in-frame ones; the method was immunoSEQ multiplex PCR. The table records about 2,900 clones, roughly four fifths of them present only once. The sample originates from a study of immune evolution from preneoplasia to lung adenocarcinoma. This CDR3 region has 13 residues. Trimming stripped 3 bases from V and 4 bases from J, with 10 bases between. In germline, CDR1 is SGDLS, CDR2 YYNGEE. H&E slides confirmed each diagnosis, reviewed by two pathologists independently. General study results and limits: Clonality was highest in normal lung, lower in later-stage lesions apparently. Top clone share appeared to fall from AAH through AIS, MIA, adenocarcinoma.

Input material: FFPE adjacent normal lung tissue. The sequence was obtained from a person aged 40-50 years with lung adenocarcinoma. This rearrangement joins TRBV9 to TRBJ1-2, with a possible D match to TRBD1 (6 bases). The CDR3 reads CASSATGSYGYTF. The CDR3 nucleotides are TGTGCCAGCAGCGCCACAGGGAGCTATGGCTACACCTTC.